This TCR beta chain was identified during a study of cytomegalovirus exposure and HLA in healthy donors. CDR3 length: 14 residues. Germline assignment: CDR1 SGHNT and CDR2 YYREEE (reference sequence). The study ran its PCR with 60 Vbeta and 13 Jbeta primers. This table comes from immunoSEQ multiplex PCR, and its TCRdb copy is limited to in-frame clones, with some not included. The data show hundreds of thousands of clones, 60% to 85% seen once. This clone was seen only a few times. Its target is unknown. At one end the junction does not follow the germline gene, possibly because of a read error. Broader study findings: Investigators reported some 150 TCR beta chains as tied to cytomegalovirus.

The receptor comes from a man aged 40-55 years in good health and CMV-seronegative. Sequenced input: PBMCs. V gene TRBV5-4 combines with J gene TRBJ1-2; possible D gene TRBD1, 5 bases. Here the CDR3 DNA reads TGTGCCAGCACCTTGGACACCCCTAACTATGGCTACACCTTC. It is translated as CASTLDTPNYGYTF. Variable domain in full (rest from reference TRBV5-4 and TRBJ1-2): ETGVTQSPTHLIKTRGQQVTLRCSSQSGHNTVSWYQQALGQGPQFIFQYYREEENGRGNFPPRFSGLQFPNYSSELNVNALELDDSALYLCASTLDTPNYGYTFGSGTRLTVV.